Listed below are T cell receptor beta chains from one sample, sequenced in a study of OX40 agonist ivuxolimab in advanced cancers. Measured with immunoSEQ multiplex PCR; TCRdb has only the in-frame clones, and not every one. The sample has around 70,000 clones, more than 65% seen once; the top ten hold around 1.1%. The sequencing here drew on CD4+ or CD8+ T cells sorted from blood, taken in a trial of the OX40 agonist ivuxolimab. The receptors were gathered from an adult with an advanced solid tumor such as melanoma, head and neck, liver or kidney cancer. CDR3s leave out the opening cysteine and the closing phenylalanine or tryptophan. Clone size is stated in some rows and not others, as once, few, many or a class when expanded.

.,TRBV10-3,AISAFGTGDGNSPLH
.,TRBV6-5,ASSEGAGANVLT
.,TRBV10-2,ASSESLAGGPIQETQY
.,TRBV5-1,ASSLSQGGVSGELF
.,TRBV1,TSSSGKKGTGELF
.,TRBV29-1,SVSPGAKNIQY
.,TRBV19,ASSIDRLLAVKGYT
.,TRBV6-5,ASSYWAGATGELF
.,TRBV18,ASSPAGTSGGSLETQY
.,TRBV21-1,ASSQKSQRTDTQY
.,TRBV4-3,ASSQVGRGGDTGELF
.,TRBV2,ASTPDRGQETQY
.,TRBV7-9,ASSLAVTGADTQY
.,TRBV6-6,ASSYGRATGELF
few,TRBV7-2,ASSFDRGANYGYT
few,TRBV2,ASRPTGNEQF
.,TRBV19,ASSKIFPGLDANTGELF
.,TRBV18,ASSPGDVSNQPQH
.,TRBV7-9,ASSSPDRGMKAF
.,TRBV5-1,ASRGGPETQY
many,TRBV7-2,ASSLNPGTGGQPQH
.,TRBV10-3,AISESTFSDTYSTDTQY
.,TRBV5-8,ASSLAARTGELF
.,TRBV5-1,ASSVNPGSSGEKLF
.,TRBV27,ASSLSPYSYEQY
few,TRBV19,ASSKIRQVGNQPQH
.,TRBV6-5,ASSYEGGIGYGYT
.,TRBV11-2,ASSLDGGWGYT
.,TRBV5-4,ASSLGSGGNTDTQY
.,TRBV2,ASSEDIGEAF
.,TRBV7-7,ASSSTSFSTDTQY
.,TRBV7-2,ASSWTSSMTQY
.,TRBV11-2,ASSTRRNTEAF
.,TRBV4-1,ASSQTPSTGELF
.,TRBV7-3,ASSLVPGNNQPQH
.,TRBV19,ASSIKDLGTGELF
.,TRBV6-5,ASSYEGTDYT
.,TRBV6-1,ASSRAREEKLF
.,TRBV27,ASKGPGAGSVYKNIQY
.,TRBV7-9,ASSPWGANTGELF
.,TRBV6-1,ASSENRESKTQY
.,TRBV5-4,ASSLAFTGETQY
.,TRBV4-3,ASSQVLGLAGDTQY
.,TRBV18,ASSPQQGPNNSPLH
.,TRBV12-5,ASATLTAPRGTNQPQH
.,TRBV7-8,ASSPVARQGRETQY
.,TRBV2,ASSAVGETQY
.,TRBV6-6,ASRRAPGQGYGYT
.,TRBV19,ASSRTGRNYGYT
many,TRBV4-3,ASSQETGLNYGYT
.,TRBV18,ASSPVAGFTEPQH
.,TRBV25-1,ASSSNRGLNEKLF